This T cell receptor (beta chain) was captured by sequencing in a study of control samples from healthy donors and cancer patients. Per the germline V gene, CDR1 is SGHDT and CDR2 is YYEEEE. With 0 bases removed from V and 5 bases from J, the gap between germline ends came to 14 bases. This CDR3 is built from 15 residues. Clones were sequenced by immunoSEQ multiplex PCR, and TCRdb holds only the in-frame ones, with some missing. The table lists roughly 400,000 clones, around nine tenths of them singletons, with 6% to 7% in the top ten. This TCR was sampled from a man aged 35 to 55 with head and neck cancer. The sample comprised PBMCs. This chain uses TRBV5-6 with TRBJ2-5; D remains ambiguous. CDR3 nucleotides: TGTGCCAGCAGCTTGGGGTCCAACAGCGCGGAGACCCAGTACTTC. Amino acids: CASSLGSNSAETQYF.